This TCR beta chain was obtained from a study of shared clonotypes between healthy human individuals. Assay: immunoSEQ multiplex PCR; the TCRdb copy retains only in-frame clones and omits some. The sample records 630,000 or so clones, 95% to 98% being singletons. This clone has a single count. This CDR3 spans 14 amino acids. Germline CDR1 reads SGDLS; CDR2 reads YYNGEE. J was trimmed by 4 bases and V by 5 bases; bases with no gene match: 7. CD45RO-negative cells were positively selected for CCR7, leaving out terminally differentiated effector memory CD45RA+ cells. Healthy adults negative for HIV, lacking recent acute infections or vaccinations, served as donors.

The source is a man aged 25 to 40 in good health. The chain carries TRBV9 and TRBJ2-3, with 7 bases fitting TRBD2. The specimen was naive CD8+ T cells sorted from blood. This CDR3 reads CASSGGGPSDTQYF. The CDR3, as DNA: TGTGCCAGCAGTGGGGGAGGGCCATCAGATACGCAGTATTTT.